The clone carrying this T cell receptor beta chain appeared many times. Its matching antigen is unknown. MiXCR was run by TCRdb on the 5' RACE reads, yielding one entry per CDR3 protein. Here the sample spans about 560,000 distinct CDR3 sequences, 20% to 25% being singletons. CDR3 size: 12 residues. V gave up 1 base and J gave up 4 bases, with 4 bases separating them. This entry is derived from a study of T-cell memory formation after mild COVID-19. General observations from the study: Memory sampled before infection contained some responding clones, suggesting cross-reactive memory joined.

This TCR was sampled from an adult woman who had mild COVID-19 (a few samples of this study predate the infection). Cell type and time point are not known. Material: PBMCs or a T cell subset sorted from them (not recorded which). The V and J genes are TRBV12-3 or TRBV12-4 and TRBJ2-5; D is ambiguous. DNA of the CDR3: TGTGCCAGCAGTTTAGTCCCAGAGACCCAGTACTTC. Amino acid sequence: CASSLVPETQYF.